The clone carrying this TCR beta chain was counted ten times or more. Its cognate antigen is unknown. TCR beta CDR3 regions were amplified from RNA. A first-round RT-PCR of the TCR CDR3 used the HTBI primer set. Using its own MiXCR run on the multiplex PCR reads, TCRdb lists one record per CDR3 protein. The data show hundreds of thousands of distinct CDR3 sequences, approximately 15% seen once. The source of the sample is a study of T cells in Graves' hyperthyroidism and ophthalmopathy. For the study at large: Upon initial diagnosis and before any treatment, peripheral blood was collected.

The study excluded patients with uncontrolled infection, other autoimmune disease, pregnancy or lactation. Clinical symptoms, serum thyroxine, TRAb, thyroid ultrasound and orbital computed tomography established diagnosis. Notes on the study in general: Clonotypes that were expanded in thyroid above 0.001 mostly appeared in blood too.

The sample consisted of blood. The clonotype comes from a woman in her 50s with Graves' ophthalmopathy.

CDR3 amino acids: CASSLTGTVNEQYF. CDR3 DNA sequence: TGTGCCAGCAGCTTGACAGGGACGGTGAACGAGCAGTACTTC. The V call is TRBV5-5, the J call TRBJ2-7; D is possibly TRBD1 (6 bases). This CDR3 comprises 14 residues. CDR1 is SGHKS, CDR2 YYEKEE, per germline (reference sequence). Trimming removed 1 base from V and 5 bases from J, with 13 bases in between.